This TCR beta chain was captured by sequencing in a study of blood T cell repertoires in COVID-19. For the study at large: From the United States, Italy and Spain came samples of acute and convalescent COVID-19. T cells, B-cell-depleted T cells, or PBMCs supplied cDNA or gDNA.

A Seattle source enrolled patients during active infection and followed them longitudinally. CDR1 MDHEN and CDR2 SYDVKM come from the germline V gene. This CDR3 contains 13 residues. V lost 2 bases and J 7 bases, leaving 12 bases between the germline ends. Authors' methods: Amplification of reference gene primers provided the estimated nucleated cell counts. Sequenced by immunoSEQ multiplex PCR; TCRdb stores in-frame clones only, minus some. V and J calls plus clone size are reproduced from that table; the DNA served to infer D and trimming. Among almost 400,000 clones listed, around 87% were seen once.

This receptor was identified in a woman aged 55-70 years with COVID-19, enrolled during active disease. The sequenced material came from peripheral blood. This rearrangement joins TRBV28 to TRBJ2-7; D gene unclear. This chain's CDR3 is CASSLPSPGEQYF. CDR3 nucleotides: TGTGCCAGCAGTTTACCTAGTCCCGGTGAGCAGTACTTC. The whole variable domain, filled in from reference TRBV28 and TRBJ2-7, reads DVKVTQSSRYLVKRTGEKVFLECVQDMDHENMFWYRQDPGLGLRLIYFSYDVKMKEKGDIPEGYSVSREKKERFSLILESASTNQTSMYLCASSLPSPGEQYFGPGTRLTVT.